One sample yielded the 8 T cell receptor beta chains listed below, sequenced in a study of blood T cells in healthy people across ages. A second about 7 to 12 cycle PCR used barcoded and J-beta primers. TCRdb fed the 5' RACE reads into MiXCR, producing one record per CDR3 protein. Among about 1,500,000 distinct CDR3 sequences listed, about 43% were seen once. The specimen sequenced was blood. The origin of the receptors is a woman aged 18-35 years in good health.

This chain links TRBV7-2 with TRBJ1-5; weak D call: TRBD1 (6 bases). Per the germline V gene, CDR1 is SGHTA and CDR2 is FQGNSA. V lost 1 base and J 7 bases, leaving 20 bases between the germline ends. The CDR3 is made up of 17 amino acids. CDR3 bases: TGTGCCAGCAGCTTAGTCTCAGGCGCACAGGGTGCACAGCCCCAGCATTTT. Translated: CASSLVSGAQGAQPQHF.

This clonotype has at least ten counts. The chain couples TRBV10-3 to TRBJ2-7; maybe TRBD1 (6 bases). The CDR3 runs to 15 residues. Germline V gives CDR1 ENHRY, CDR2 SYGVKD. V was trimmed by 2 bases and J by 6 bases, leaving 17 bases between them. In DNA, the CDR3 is TGTGCCATCAGTGAGAACGAAGGGACACTTGGCGAGCAGTACTTC. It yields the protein CAISENEGTLGEQYF.

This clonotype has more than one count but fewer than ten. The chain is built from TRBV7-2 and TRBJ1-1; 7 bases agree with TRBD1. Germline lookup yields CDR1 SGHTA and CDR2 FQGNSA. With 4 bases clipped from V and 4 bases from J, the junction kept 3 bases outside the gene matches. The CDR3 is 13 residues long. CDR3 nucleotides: TGTGCCAGCAGCTCCGGACAGGTCACTGAAGCTTTCTTT. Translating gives CASSSGQVTEAFF. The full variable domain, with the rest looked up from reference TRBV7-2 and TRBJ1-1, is GAGVSQSPSNKVTEKGKDVELRCDPISGHTALYWYRQSLGQGLEFLIYFQGNSAPDKSGLPSDRFSAERTGGSVSTLTIQRTQQEDSAVYLCASSSGQVTEAFFGQGTRLTVV.

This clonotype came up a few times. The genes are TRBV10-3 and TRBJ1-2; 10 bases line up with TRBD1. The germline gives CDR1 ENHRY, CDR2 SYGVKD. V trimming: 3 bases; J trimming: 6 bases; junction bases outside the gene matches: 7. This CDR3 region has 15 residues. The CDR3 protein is CAISEAGQGVNGYTF. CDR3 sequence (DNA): TGTGCCATCAGTGAAGCCGGACAGGGGGTAAATGGCTACACCTTC.

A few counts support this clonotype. Here the CDR3 DNA reads TGCGCCAGCAGCCTACAAGGAGGTGGGACTAGCAAAAAAGATACGCAGTATTTT. Protein: CASSLQGGGTSKKDTQYF. The chain joins TRBV4-1 to TRBJ2-3; TRBD2 matches at 9 bases. The CDR3 has 18 residues. CDR1 and CDR2 from the germline V gene are MGHRA and YSYEKL. After removal of 4 bases from V and 5 bases from J, the junction contained 16 bases not matched to a gene.

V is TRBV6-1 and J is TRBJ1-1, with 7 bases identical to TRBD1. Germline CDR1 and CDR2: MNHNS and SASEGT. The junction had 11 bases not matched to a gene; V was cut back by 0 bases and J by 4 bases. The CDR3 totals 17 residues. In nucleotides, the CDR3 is TGTGCCAGCAGTGAAGCGCCAGGGGCCACAGGGGCCACTGAAGCTTTCTTT. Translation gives CASSEAPGATGATEAFF.

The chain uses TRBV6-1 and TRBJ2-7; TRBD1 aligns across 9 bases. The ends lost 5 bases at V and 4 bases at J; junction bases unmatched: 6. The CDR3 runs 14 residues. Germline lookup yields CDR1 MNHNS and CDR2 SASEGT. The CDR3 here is CASSRDRVAYEQYF. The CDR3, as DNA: TGTGCCAGCAGTCGGGACAGGGTGGCGTACGAGCAGTACTTC.

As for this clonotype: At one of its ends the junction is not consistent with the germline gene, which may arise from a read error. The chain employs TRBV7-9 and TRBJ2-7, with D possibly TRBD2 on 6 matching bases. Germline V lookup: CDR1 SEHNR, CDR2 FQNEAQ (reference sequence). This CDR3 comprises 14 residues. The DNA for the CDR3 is TGTGCCAGCAGCCTAGCGTCAAATGTGCGCGAGCAGTACTTC. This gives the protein CASSLASNVREQYF. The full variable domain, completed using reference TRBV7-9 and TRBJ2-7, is DTGVSQNPRHKITKRGQNVTFRCDPISEHNRLYWYRQTLGQGPEFLTYFQNEAQLEKSRLLSDRFSAERPKGSFSTLEIQRTEQGDSAMYLCASSLASNVREQYFGPGTRLTVT.